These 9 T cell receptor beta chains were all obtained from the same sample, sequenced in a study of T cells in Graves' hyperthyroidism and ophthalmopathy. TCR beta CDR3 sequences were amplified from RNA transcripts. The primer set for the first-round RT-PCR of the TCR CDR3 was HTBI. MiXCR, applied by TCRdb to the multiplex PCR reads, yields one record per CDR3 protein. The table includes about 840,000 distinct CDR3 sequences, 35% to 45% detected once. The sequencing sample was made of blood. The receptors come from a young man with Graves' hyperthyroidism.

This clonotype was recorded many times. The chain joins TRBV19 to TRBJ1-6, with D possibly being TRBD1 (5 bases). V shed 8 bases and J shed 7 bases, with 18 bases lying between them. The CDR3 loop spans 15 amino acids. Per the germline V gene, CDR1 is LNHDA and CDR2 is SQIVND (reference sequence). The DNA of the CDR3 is TGTGCCAGTCGCGGTCAAAGGGGACGGAATTCACCCCTCCACTTT. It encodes CASRGQRGRNSPLHF.

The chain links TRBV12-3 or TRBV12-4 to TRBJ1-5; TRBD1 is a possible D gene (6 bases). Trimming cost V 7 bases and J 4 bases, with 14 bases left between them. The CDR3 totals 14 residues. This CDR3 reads CASTRGVGNQPQHF. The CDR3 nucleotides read TGTGCCAGCACCAGGGGAGTTGGGAATCAGCCCCAGCATTTT.

CDR3 residues: CASSSGVADGYTF. CDR3 nucleotide sequence: TGTGCCAGCAGCTCTGGGGTAGCGGATGGCTACACCTTC. The chain recombines TRBV7-8 with TRBJ1-2; D call uncertain. The CDR3 extends over 13 amino acids. V was cut by 4 bases and J by 6 bases, with 12 bases left in between. The V gene's germline CDR1 is SGHVS and CDR2 FQNEAQ.

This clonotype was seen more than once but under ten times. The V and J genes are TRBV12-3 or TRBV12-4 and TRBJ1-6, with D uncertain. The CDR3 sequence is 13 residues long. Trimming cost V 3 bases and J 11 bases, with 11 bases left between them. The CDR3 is CASSFRGSPPLHF. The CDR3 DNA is TGTGCCAGCAGTTTCCGGGGTAGTCCACCCCTCCACTTT.

DNA of the CDR3: TGTGCCAGCAGCCAAGGGGCAATTAAGAACACTGAAGCTTTCTTT. Translated, it gives CASSQGAIKNTEAFF. The chain links TRBV9 to TRBJ1-1, with D possibly matching TRBD1 (5 bases). This CDR3 comprises 15 residues. V was pared by 4 bases and J by 1 base, with 14 bases between. In germline, CDR1 is SGDLS, CDR2 YYNGEE.

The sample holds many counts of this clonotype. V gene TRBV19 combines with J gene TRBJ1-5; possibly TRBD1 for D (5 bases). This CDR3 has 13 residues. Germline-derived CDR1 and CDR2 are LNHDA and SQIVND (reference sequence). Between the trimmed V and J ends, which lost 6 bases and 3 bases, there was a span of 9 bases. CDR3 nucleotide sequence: TGTGCCAGTAGCCGGGACCCCAATCAGCCCCAGCATTTT. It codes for CASSRDPNQPQHF.

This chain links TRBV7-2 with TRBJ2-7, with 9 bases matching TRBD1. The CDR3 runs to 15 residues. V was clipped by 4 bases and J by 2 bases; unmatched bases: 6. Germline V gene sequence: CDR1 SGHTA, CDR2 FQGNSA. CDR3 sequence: CASSWGDRATYEQYF. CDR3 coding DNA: TGTGCCAGCAGCTGGGGGGACAGGGCAACCTACGAGCAGTACTTC.

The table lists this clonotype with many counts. CDR3 in amino acids: CASSLGDGDQPQHF. CDR3 DNA: TGTGCCAGCAGTTTGGGGGACGGAGATCAGCCCCAGCATTTT. V gene TRBV12-3 or TRBV12-4 combines with J gene TRBJ1-5, with D possibly being TRBD1 (5 bases). There are 14 residues in the CDR3. The germline V and J ends were trimmed by 3 bases and 5 bases, with 11 bases remaining between them.

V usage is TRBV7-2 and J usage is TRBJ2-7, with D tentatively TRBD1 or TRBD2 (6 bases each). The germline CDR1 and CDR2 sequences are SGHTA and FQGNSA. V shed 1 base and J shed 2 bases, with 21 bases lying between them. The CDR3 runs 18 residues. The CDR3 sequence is CASSLDGGPYKTTYEQYF. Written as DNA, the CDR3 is TGTGCCAGCAGCTTAGATGGGGGGCCATACAAGACTACCTACGAGCAGTACTTC. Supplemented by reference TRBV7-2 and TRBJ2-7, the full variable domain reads GAGVSQSPSNKVTEKGKDVELRCDPISGHTALYWYRQSLGQGLEFLIYFQGNSAPDKSGLPSDRFSAERTGGSVSTLTIQRTQQEDSAVYLCASSLDGGPYKTTYEQYFGPGTRLTVT.